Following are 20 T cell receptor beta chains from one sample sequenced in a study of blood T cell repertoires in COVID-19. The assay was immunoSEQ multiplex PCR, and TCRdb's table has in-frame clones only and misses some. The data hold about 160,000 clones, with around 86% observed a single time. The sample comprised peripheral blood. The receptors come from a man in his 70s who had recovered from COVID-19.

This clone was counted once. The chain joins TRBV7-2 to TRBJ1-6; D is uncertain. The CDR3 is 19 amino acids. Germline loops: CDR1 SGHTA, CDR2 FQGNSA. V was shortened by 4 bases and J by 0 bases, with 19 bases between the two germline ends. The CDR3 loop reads CASSWVEPGLSSYNSPLHF. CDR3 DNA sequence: TGTGCCAGCAGCTGGGTCGAACCGGGTCTGAGCTCCTATAATTCACCCCTCCACTTT.

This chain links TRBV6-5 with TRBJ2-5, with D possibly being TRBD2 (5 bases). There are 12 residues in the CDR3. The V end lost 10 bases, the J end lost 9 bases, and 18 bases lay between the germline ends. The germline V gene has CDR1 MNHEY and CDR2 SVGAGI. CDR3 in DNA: TGTGCCACCTTCCTCCCTTTGAGGGCCCAGTACTTC. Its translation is CATFLPLRAQYF.

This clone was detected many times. The DNA for the CDR3 is TGTGCCAGCAGTTTAAATACACCCAGGAATCAGCCCCAGCATTTT. It yields the protein CASSLNTPRNQPQHF. The chain recombines TRBV27 with TRBJ1-5; D remains ambiguous. V lost 2 bases and J lost 4, with 12 bases in between. CDR1 is MNHEY, CDR2 SMNVEV, per germline (reference sequence). There are 15 residues in the CDR3.

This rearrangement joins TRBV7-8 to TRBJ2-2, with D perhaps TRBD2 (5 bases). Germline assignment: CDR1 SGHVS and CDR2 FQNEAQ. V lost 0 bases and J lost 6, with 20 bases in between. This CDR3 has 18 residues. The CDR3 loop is CASSLARVGLAPPGELFF. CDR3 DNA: TGTGCCAGCAGCTTAGCAAGGGTCGGGCTAGCCCCACCCGGGGAGCTGTTTTTT. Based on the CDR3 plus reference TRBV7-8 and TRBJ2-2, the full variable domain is GAGVSQSPRYKVAKRGQDVALRCDPISGHVSLFWYQQALGQGPEFLTYFQNEAQLDKSGLPSDRFFAERPEGSVSTLKIQRTQQEDSAVYLCASSLARVGLAPPGELFFGEGSRLTVL.

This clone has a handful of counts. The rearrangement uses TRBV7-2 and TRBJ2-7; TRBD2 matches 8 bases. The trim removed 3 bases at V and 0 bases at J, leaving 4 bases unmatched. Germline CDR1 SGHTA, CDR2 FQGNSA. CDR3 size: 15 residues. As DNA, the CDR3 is TGTGCCAGCAGCTTCGTAGCGGGACGCTCCTACGAGCAGTACTTC. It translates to CASSFVAGRSYEQYF.

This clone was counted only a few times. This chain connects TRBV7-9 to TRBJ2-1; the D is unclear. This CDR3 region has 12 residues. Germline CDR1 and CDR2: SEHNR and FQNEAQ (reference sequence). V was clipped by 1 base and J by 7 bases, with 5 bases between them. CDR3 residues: CASSLVMNEQFF. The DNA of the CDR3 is TGTGCCAGCAGCTTAGTTATGAATGAGCAGTTCTTC.

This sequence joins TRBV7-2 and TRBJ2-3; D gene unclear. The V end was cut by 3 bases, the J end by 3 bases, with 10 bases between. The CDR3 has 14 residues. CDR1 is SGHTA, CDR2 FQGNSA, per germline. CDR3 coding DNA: TGTGCCAGCAGCTTCACTACTAATACAGATACGCAGTATTTT. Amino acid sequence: CASSFTTNTDTQYF.

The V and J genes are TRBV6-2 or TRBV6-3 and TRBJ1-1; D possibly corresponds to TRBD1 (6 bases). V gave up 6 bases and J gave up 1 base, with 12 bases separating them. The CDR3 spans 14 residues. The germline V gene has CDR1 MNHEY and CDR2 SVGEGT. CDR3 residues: CASSSGQWNTEAFF. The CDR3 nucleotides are TGTGCCAGCAGCTCCGGACAGTGGAACACTGAAGCTTTCTTT.

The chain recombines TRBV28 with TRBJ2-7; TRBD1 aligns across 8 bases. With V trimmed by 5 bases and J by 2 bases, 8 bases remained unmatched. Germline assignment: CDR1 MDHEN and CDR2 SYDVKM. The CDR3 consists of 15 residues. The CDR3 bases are TGTGCCAGCAGTCCTCCCGCAGGGGGCACCTACGAGCAGTACTTC. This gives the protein CASSPPAGGTYEQYF.

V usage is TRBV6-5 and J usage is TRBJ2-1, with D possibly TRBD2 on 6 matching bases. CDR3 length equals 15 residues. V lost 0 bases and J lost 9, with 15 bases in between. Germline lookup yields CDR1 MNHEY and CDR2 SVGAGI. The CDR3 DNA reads TGTGCCAGCAGTTACTCCGCGTCGGGGGTGGGTGAGCAGTTCTTC. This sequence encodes CASSYSASGVGEQFF.

The CDR3 here is CASSLGQNLYEQYF. The CDR3 bases are TGCGCCAGCAGCTTGGGGCAGAACCTCTACGAGCAGTACTTC. The chain carries TRBV5-1 and TRBJ2-7; D gene ambiguous. Germline V gene lookup returns CDR1 SGHRS and CDR2 YFSETQ. The CDR3 extends over 14 amino acids. Deletions cut 0 bases from V and 3 bases from J, with 10 bases between. Drawing the rest from reference TRBV5-1 and TRBJ2-7, the complete variable domain is KAGVTQTPRYLIKTRGQQVTLSCSPISGHRSVSWYQQTPGQGLQFLFEYFSETQRNKGNFPGRFSGRQFSNSRSEMNVSTLELGDSALYLCASSLGQNLYEQYFGPGTRLTVT.

CDR3 DNA: TGTGCCAGCAGCTTAGGGGGGACTAGCTACAATGAGCAGTTCTTC. Its protein is CASSLGGTSYNEQFF. The rearrangement joins TRBV7-2 to TRBJ2-1, with 8 bases lining up with TRBD2. The length of the CDR3 is 15 residues. V dropped 1 base and J dropped 3; count of bases not matched to a gene: 2. CDR1 and CDR2 from the germline V gene are SGHTA and FQGNSA.

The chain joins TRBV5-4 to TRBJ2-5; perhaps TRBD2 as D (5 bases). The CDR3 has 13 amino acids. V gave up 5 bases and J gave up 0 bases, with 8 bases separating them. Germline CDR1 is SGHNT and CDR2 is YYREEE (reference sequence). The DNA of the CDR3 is TGTGCCAGCAGTCCCGGGAACCAAGAGACCCAGTACTTC. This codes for CASSPGNQETQYF.

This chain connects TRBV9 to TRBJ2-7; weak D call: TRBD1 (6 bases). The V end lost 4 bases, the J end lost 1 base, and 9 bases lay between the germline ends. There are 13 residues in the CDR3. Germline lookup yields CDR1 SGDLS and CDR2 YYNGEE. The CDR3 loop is CASSPGESYEQYF. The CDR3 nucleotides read TGTGCCAGCAGCCCAGGGGAGTCCTACGAGCAGTACTTC.

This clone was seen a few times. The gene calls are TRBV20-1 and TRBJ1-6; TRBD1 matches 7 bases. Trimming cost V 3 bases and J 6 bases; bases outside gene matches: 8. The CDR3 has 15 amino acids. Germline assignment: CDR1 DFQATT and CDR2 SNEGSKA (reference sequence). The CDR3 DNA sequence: TGCAGTGCTAGTCCCTCCGGGACAGTTAATTCACCCCTCCACTTT. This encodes CSASPSGTVNSPLHF.

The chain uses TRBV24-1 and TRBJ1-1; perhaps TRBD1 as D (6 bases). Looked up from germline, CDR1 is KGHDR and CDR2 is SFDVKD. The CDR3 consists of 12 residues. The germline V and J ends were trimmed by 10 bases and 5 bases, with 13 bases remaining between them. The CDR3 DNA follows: TGTGCCACTCACAGGGTATGGACTGAAGCTTTCTTT. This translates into CATHRVWTEAFF.

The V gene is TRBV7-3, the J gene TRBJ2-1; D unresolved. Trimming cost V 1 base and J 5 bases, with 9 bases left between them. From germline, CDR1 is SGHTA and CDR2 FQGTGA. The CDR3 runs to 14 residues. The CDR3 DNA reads TGTGCCAGCAGCTTAAATGGCTTGGACAATGAGCAGTTCTTC. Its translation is CASSLNGLDNEQFF.

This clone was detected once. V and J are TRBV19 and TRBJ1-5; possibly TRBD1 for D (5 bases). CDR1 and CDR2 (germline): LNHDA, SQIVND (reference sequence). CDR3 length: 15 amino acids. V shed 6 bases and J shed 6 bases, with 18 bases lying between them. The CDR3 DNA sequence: TGTGCCAGTAGCCCGGAGGACCGGGGGTCTCAGCCCCAGCATTTT. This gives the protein CASSPEDRGSQPQHF.

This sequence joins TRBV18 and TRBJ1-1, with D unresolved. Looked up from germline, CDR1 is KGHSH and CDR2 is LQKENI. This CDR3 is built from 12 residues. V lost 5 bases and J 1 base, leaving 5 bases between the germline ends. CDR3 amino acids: CASSSANTEAFF. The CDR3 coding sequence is TGTGCCAGCTCAAGCGCGAACACTGAAGCTTTCTTT.

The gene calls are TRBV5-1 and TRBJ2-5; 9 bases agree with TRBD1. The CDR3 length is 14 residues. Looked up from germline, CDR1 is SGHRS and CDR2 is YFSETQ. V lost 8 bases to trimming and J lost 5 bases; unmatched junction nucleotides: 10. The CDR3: CASAPGQGAETQYF. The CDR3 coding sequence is TGCGCCAGTGCCCCGGGACAGGGTGCGGAGACCCAGTACTTC. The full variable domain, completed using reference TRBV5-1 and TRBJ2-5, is KAGVTQTPRYLIKTRGQQVTLSCSPISGHRSVSWYQQTPGQGLQFLFEYFSETQRNKGNFPGRFSGRQFSNSRSEMNVSTLELGDSALYLCASAPGQGAETQYFGPGTRLLVL.